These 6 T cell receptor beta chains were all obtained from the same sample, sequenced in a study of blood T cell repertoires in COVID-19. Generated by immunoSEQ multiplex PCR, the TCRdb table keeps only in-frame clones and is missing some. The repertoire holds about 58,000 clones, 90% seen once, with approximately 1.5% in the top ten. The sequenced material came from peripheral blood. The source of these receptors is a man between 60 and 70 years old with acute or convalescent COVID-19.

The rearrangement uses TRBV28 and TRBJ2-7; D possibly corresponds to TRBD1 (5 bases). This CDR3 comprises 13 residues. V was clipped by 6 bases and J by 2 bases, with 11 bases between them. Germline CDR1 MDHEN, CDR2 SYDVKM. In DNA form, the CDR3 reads TGTGCCAGCAGAATGACAGCTACCTACGAGCAGTACTTC. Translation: CASRMTATYEQYF.

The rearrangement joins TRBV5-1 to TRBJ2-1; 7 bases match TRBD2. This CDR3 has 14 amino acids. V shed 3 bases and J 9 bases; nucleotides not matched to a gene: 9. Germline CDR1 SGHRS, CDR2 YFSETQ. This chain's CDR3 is CASSSQGLDIEQFF. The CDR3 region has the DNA TGCGCCAGCAGCTCCCAAGGACTAGATATTGAGCAGTTCTTC.

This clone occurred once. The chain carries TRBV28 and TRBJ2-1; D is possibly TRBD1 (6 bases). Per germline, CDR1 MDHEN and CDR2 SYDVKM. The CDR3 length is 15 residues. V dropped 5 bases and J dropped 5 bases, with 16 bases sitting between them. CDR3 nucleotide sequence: TGTGCCAGCAGTCCCCACAGGGATAACGACAATGAGCAGTTCTTC. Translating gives CASSPHRDNDNEQFF.

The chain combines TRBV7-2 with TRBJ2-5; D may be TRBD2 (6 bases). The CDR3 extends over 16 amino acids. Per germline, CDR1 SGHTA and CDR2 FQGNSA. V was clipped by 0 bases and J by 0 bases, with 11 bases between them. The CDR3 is CASSLARGPDQETQYF. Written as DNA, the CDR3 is TGTGCCAGCAGCTTAGCGCGGGGTCCCGACCAAGAGACCCAGTACTTC.

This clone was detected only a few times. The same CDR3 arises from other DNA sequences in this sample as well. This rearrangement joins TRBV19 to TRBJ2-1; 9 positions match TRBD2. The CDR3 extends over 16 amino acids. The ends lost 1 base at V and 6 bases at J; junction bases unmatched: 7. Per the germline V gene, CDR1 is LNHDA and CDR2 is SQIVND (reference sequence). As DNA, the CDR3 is TGTGCCAGTAGTATAGTCGGGACTAGCAATGGCAATGAGCAGTTCTTC. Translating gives CASSIVGTSNGNEQFF.

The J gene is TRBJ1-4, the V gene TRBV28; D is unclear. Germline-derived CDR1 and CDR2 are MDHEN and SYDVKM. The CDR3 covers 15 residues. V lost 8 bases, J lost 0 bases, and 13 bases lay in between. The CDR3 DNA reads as TGTGCCAGCTCCCTACGGAGAACAACTAATGAAAAACTGTTTTTT. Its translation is CASSLRRTTNEKLFF.